This TCR beta chain emerged from a study of T-cell memory formation after mild COVID-19. The wider study: TCR clusters were largely donor specific. Whole-study findings and limits: Mainly CM and EM harbored the contracting CD4+ clones; mainly EMRA harbored the CD8+ ones. Clonal second-wave expansions that peaked on day 37 had unconfirmed SARS-CoV-2 specificity.

TCR alpha and TCR beta cDNA libraries carrying sample barcodes and UMIs came from 5'RACE with constant-segment primers. Each CDR3 protein gets one entry after TCRdb re-called the 5' RACE reads with MiXCR. In the table there are tens of thousands of distinct CDR3 sequences, around 16% of which are singletons. Notes on this clonotype: The antigen is unknown.

V was shortened by 3 bases and J by 0 bases, with 6 bases between the two germline ends. Germline values: CDR1 DFQATT, CDR2 SNEGSKA (reference sequence). This CDR3 is 14 amino acids long. The source of this sequence is a man aged 18 to 30 who had mild COVID-19 (a few samples of this study predate the infection). Cell type and time point are not known. The chain couples TRBV20-1 to TRBJ1-6, with D unclear. The specimen was PBMCs or a T cell subset sorted from them (not recorded which). The CDR3 nucleotides are TGCAGTGCTAGCCCCAGCTCCTATAATTCACCCCTCCACTTT. Amino acids: CSASPSSYNSPLHF.